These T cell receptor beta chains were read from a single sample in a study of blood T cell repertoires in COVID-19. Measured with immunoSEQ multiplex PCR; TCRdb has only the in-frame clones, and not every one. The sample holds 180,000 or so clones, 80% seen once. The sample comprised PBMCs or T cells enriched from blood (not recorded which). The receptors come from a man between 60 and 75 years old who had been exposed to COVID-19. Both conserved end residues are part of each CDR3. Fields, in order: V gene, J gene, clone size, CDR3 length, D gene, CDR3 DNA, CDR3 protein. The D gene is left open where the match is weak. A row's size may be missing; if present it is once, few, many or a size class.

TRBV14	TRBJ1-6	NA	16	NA	TGTGCCAGCAGCCAAGTAGGGGGGGGAGGAAATTCACCCCTCCACTTT	CASSQVGGGGNSPLHF
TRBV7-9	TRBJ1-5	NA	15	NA	TGTGCCAGCAGCTCCGACGGGGGGGGAGGTCAGCCCCAGCATTTT	CASSSDGGGGQPQHF
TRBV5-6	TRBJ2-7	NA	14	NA	TGTGCCAGCAGTCTAGGTACGGAAGCCTACGAGCAGTACTTC	CASSLGTEAYEQYF
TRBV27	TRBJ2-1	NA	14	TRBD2	TGTGCCAGCAGTTCCCGGGGGGACTACAATGAGCAGTTCTTC	CASSSRGDYNEQFF
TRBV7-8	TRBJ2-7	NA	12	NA	TGTGCCAGCAGCTTAGTAACGGACGAGCAGTACTTC	CASSLVTDEQYF
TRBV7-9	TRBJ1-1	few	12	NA	NA	CASSLVGQGSRF
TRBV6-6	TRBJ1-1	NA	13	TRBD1	TGTGCCAGCAGCGAGGGGGCTTGGACTGAAGCTTTCTTT	CASSEGAWTEAFF
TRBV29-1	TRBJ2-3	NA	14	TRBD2	TGCAGCGTTACTAGCGGGACCCAGGGAGATACGCAGTATTTT	CSVTSGTQGDTQYF
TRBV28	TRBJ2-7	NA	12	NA	TGTGCCAGCAGTTTGAACGGGGGCGAGCAGTACTTC	CASSLNGGEQYF
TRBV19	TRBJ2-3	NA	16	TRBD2	TGTGCCAGTAGTATAGAAGCGGGAGGTTTCTTTGATACGCAGTATTTT	CASSIEAGGFFDTQYF
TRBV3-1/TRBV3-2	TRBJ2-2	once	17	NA	TGTGCCAGCAGCCAACCCAAGACAGGAACTAACACCGGGGAGCTGTTTTTT	CASSQPKTGTNTGELFF
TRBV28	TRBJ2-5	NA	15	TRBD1	TGTGCCAGCAGTTTCCGACAGGGTAAACGGGAGACCCAGTACTTC	CASSFRQGKRETQYF
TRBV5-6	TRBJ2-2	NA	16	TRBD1	TGTGCCAGCAGCTCAATCCGGGACAGGGTATCCGGGGAGCTGTTTTTT	CASSSIRDRVSGELFF
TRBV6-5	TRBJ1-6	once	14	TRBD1	TGTGCCAGCAGGCGGGACAGGGACGCTTCACCCCTCCACTTT	CASRRDRDASPLHF
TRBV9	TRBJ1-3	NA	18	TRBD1	TGTGCCAGCAGCGTAGGGCAGGGGGGCCTAAGCTCTGGAAACACCATATATTTT	CASSVGQGGLSSGNTIYF
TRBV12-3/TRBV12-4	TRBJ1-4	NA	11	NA	TGTGCCAGCAGCCGCGATGAAAAACTGTTTTTT	CASSRDEKLFF